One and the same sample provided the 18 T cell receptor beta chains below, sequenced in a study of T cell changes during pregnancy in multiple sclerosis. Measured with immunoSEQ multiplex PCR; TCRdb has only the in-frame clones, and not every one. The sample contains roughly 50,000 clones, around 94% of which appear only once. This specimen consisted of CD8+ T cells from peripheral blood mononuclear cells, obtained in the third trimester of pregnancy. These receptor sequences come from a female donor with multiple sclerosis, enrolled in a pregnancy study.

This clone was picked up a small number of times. The CDR3 nucleotides are TGCGCCAGCAGTGATTCCGGGACAGGGCATCAGCCCCAGCATTTT. Translation: CASSDSGTGHQPQHF. The chain joins TRBV10-1 to TRBJ1-5, with 9 bases fitting TRBD1. The CDR3 covers 15 residues. V shed 3 bases and J 5 bases; nucleotides not matched to a gene: 5. Germline V gene lookup returns CDR1 WNHNN and CDR2 SYGVQD (reference sequence).

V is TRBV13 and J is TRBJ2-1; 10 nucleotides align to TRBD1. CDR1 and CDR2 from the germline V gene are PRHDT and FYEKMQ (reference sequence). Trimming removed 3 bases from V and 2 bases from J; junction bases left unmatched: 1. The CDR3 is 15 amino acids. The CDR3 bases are TGTGCCAGCAGCTTCGGGACAGGGGCCTACAATGAGCAGTTCTTC. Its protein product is CASSFGTGAYNEQFF.

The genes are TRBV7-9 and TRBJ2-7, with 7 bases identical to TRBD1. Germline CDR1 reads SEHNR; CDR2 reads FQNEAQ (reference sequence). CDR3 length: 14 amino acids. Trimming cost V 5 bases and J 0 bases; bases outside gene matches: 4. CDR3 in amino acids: CASSQDRNSYEQYF. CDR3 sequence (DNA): TGTGCCAGCAGCCAGGACAGGAACTCCTACGAGCAGTACTTC. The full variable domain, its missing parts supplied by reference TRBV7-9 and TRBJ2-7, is DTGVSQNPRHKITKRGQNVTFRCDPISEHNRLYWYRQTLGQGPEFLTYFQNEAQLEKSRLLSDRFSAERPKGSFSTLEIQRTEQGDSAMYLCASSQDRNSYEQYFGPGTRLTVT.

The CDR3 coding sequence is TGTGCCAGTAGTACTATGACAGGGGTCACTGAAGCTTTCTTT. Translating gives CASSTMTGVTEAFF. The chain combines TRBV19 with TRBJ1-1; TRBD1 agrees at 8 bases. The CDR3 contains 14 residues. CDR1 and CDR2 from the germline V gene are LNHDA and SQIVND (reference sequence). Germline trimming cut 4 bases from V and 4 bases from J; bases unmatched to any gene: 5.

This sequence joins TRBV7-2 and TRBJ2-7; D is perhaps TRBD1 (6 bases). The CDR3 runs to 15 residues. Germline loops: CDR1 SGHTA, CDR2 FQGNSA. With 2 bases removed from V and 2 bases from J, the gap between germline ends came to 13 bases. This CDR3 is CASSLKGQGTYEQYF. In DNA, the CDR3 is TGTGCCAGCAGCTTAAAGGGGCAGGGGACCTACGAGCAGTACTTC.

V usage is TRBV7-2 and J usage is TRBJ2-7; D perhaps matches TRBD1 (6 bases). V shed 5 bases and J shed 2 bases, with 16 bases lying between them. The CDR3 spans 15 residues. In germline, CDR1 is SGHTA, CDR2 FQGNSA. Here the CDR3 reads CASSAYVTGAYEQYF. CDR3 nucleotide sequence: TGTGCCAGCAGCGCCTATGTGACAGGAGCCTACGAGCAGTACTTC.

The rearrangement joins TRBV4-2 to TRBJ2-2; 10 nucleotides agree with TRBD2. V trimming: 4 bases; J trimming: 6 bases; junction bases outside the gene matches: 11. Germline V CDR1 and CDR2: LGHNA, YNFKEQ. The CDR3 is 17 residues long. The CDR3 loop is CASSPVGEREGSGELFF. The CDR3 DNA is TGTGCCAGCAGCCCCGTTGGTGAGCGGGAGGGATCCGGGGAGCTGTTTTTT.

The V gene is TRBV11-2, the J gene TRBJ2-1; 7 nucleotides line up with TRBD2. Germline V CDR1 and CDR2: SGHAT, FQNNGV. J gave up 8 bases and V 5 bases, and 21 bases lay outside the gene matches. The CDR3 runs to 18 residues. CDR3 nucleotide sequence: TGTGCCAGCAGCCCCGGACCAACTAGCGAGGGGCCGGGCGATGAGCAGTTCTTC. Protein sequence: CASSPGPTSEGPGDEQFF.

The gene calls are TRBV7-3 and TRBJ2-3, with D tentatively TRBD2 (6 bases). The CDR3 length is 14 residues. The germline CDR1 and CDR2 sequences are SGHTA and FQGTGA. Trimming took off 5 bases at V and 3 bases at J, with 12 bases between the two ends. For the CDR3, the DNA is TGTGCCAGCAGCCAGGCAGGAGGGACAGATACGCAGTATTTT. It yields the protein CASSQAGGTDTQYF.

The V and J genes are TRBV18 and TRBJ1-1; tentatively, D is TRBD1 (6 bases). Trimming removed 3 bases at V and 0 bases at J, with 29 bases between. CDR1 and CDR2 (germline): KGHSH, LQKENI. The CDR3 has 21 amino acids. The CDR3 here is CASSPSRGHTMRGTMNTEAFF. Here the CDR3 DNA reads TGTGCCAGCTCACCTTCTAGGGGACATACAATGAGGGGGACTATGAACACTGAAGCTTTCTTT.

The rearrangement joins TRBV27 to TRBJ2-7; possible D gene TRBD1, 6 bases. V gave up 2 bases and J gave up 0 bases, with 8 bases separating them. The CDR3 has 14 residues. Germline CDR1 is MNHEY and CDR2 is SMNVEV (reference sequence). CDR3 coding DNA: TGTGCCAGCAGTTTAATGGACAGCTCCTACGAGCAGTACTTC. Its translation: CASSLMDSSYEQYF.

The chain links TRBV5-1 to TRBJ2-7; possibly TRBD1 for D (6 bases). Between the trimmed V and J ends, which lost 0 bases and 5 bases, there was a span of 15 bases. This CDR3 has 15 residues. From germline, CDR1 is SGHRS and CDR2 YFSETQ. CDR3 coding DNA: TGCGCCAGCAGCTTGGGAGTGACAGGAAACGACGAGCAGTACTTC. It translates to CASSLGVTGNDEQYF.

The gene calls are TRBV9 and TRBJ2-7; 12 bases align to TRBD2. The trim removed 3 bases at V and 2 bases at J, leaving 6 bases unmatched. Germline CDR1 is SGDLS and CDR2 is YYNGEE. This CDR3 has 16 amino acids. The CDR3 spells CASSAWTSGNPYEQYF. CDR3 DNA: TGTGCCAGCAGCGCCTGGACTAGCGGGAATCCCTACGAGCAGTACTTC.

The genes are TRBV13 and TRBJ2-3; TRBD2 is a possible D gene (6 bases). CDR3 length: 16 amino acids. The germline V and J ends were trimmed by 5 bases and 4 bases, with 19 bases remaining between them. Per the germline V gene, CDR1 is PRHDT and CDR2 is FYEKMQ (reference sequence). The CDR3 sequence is CASSIRNSGPADTQYF. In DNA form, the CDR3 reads TGTGCCAGCAGCATCCGAAATAGCGGACCAGCAGATACGCAGTATTTT.

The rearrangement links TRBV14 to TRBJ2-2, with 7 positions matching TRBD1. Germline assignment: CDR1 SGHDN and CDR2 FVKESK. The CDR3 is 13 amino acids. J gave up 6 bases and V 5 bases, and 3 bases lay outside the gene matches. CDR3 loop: CASSKTGSGELFF. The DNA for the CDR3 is TGTGCCAGCAGCAAGACAGGGTCCGGGGAGCTGTTTTTT.

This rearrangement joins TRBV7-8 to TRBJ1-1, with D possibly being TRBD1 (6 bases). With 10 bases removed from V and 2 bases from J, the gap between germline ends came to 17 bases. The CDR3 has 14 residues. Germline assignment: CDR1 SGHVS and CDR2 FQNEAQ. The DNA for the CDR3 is TGTGCCACCAGACCAGGGGTGGGAAACACTGAAGCTTTCTTT. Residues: CATRPGVGNTEAFF.

The CDR3 loop is CASSEWASGNTIYF. The CDR3 DNA sequence: TGTGCCAGCAGTGAGTGGGCATCTGGAAACACCATATATTTT. The chain carries TRBV2 and TRBJ1-3; D not certain. Germline V gives CDR1 SNHLY, CDR2 FYNNEI. V was pared by 3 bases and J by 1 base, with 7 bases between. CDR3 length: 14 amino acids.

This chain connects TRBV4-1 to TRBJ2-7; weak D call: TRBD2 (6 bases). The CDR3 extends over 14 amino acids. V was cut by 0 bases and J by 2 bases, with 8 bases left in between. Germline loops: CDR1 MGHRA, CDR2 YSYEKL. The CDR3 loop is CASSQEEGPYEQYF. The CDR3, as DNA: TGCGCCAGCAGCCAAGAGGAGGGACCCTACGAGCAGTACTTC.